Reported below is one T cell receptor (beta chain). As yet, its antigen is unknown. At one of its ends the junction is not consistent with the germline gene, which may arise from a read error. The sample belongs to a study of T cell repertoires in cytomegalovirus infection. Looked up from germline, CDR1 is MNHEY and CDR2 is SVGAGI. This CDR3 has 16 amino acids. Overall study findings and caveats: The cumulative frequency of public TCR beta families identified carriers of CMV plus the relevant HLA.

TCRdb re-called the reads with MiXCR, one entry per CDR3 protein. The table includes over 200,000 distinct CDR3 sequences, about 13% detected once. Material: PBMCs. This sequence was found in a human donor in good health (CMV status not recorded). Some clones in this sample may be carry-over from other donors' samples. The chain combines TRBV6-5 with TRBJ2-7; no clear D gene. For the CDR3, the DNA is TGTGCCCGCAGTTACCGGTTTCTGGCGAGCTCCTACGAGCAGTACTTC. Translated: CARSYRFLASSYEQYF.